What follows are 21 T cell receptor beta chains derived from one specimen sequenced in a study of T cell changes during pregnancy in multiple sclerosis. Libraries were prepared by immunoSEQ multiplex PCR; TCRdb keeps only in-frame clonotypes and omits some of them. This table has some 71,000 clones, roughly 90% appearing once. The starting material was peripheral blood, obtained in the third trimester of pregnancy. The receptors shown here come from a female donor with multiple sclerosis, enrolled in a pregnancy study.

This clone was counted a few times. The chain links TRBV9 to TRBJ1-6, with 7 bases that match TRBD1. Per germline, CDR1 SGDLS and CDR2 YYNGEE. This CDR3 is built from 17 residues. Trimming cost V 0 bases and J 0 bases; bases outside gene matches: 3. CDR3 sequence (DNA): TGTGCCAGCAGCGTAGGACAGGGCCGCTCCTATAATTCACCCCTCCACTTT. It is translated as CASSVGQGRSYNSPLHF.

This chain links TRBV4-1 with TRBJ1-2, with D perhaps TRBD1 (6 bases). V was pared by 3 bases and J by 4 bases, with 9 bases between. CDR1 and CDR2 from the germline V gene are MGHRA and YSYEKL. The CDR3 length is 13 residues. The CDR3, as DNA: TGCGCCAGCAGCCAGGGAGGGGGCTATGGCTACACCTTC. This translates into CASSQGGGYGYTF.

The CDR3 DNA is TGTGCCAGCAGCTTAGAGACAGCAGATAGCAATCAGCCCCAGCATTTT. It specifies CASSLETADSNQPQHF. The chain has TRBV7-8 and TRBJ1-5, with D tentatively TRBD1 (5 bases). This CDR3 is built from 16 residues. Between the trimmed V and J ends, which lost 1 base and 0 bases, there was a span of 10 bases. CDR1 and CDR2 from the germline V gene are SGHVS and FQNEAQ. The variable domain in full, completed from reference TRBV7-8 and TRBJ1-5, reads GAGVSQSPRYKVAKRGQDVALRCDPISGHVSLFWYQQALGQGPEFLTYFQNEAQLDKSGLPSDRFFAERPEGSVSTLKIQRTQQEDSAVYLCASSLETADSNQPQHFGDGTRLSIL.

This sequence joins TRBV5-8 and TRBJ2-5; possible D gene TRBD1, 5 bases. V lost 2 bases, J lost 2 bases, and 13 bases lay in between. Germline V gene lookup returns CDR1 SGHTS and CDR2 YDEGEE. There are 15 residues in the CDR3. CDR3 sequence reads: CASSLLGRGQETQYF. As DNA, the CDR3 is TGTGCCAGCAGCTTATTGGGAAGGGGACAAGAGACCCAGTACTTC.

The V gene is TRBV9, the J gene TRBJ2-2; 7 bases map to TRBD1. CDR3 size: 17 residues. Unmatched junction bases numbered 8, after V lost 3 bases and J lost 0 bases. Germline loops: CDR1 SGDLS, CDR2 YYNGEE. The CDR3, as DNA: TGTGCCAGCAGCGAGAACAGGGGAGCCCCGAACACCGGGGAGCTGTTTTTT. Translation: CASSENRGAPNTGELFF. Drawing the rest from reference TRBV9 and TRBJ2-2, the complete variable domain is DSGVTQTPKHLITATGQRVTLRCSPRSGDLSVYWYQQSLDQGLQFLIQYYNGEERAKGNILERFSAQQFPDLHSELNLSSLELGDSALYFCASSENRGAPNTGELFFGEGSRLTVL.

The chain recombines TRBV12-5 with TRBJ1-3; D is unclear. The germline gives CDR1 LGHNT, CDR2 FRNRAP. CDR3 length equals 13 residues. V shed 3 bases and J shed 4 bases, with 7 bases lying between them. Here the CDR3 DNA reads TGTGCTAGTGGTTTATGGCAGGGAAACACCATATATTTT. Translation: CASGLWQGNTIYF.

The chain couples TRBV7-3 to TRBJ2-3; 8 bases agree with TRBD2. After removal of 2 bases from V and 9 bases from J, the junction contained 7 bases not matched to a gene. Germline V gene data show CDR1 as SGHTA and CDR2 as FQGTGA. CDR3 length: 14 residues. The CDR3 DNA sequence: TGTGCCAGCAGCTTACTCGGGGGGGCGGAAACGCAGTATTTT. Its translation: CASSLLGGAETQYF.

The gene calls are TRBV5-1 and TRBJ2-1; 14 bases agree with TRBD2. CDR1 is SGHRS, CDR2 YFSETQ, per germline. This CDR3 comprises 15 residues. Trimming removed 4 bases from V and 10 bases from J; junction bases left unmatched: 7. The DNA of the CDR3 is TGCGCCAGCAGCCCTTCGCGACTAGCGGGGGGGGAGCAGTTCTTC. This gives the protein CASSPSRLAGGEQFF.

V gene TRBV11-1 combines with J gene TRBJ2-2, with D possibly being TRBD1 (6 bases). V lost 0 bases, J lost 1 base, and 9 bases lay in between. The CDR3 is made up of 16 amino acids. CDR1 and CDR2 from the germline V gene are SGHAT and FQDESV (reference sequence). The CDR3 here is CASSLAPGENTGELFF. For the CDR3, the DNA is TGTGCCAGCAGCTTAGCCCCAGGGGAGAACACCGGGGAGCTGTTTTTT. The variable domain in full, completed from reference TRBV11-1 and TRBJ2-2, reads EAEVAQSPRYKITEKSQAVAFWCDPISGHATLYWYRQILGQGPELLVQFQDESVVDDSQLPKDRFSAERLKGVDSTLKIQPAELGDSAMYLCASSLAPGENTGELFFGEGSRLTVL.

CDR3 loop: CASSSGGGQGGLSFF. The DNA for the CDR3 is TGTGCCAGCAGCTCGGGGGGGGGACAGGGAGGGTTATCTTTCTTT. This rearrangement joins TRBV13 to TRBJ1-1, with TRBD1 matching over 9 bases. The CDR3 spans 15 residues. Trimming removed 4 bases from V and 12 bases from J; junction bases left unmatched: 15. Germline V gives CDR1 PRHDT, CDR2 FYEKMQ (reference sequence).

The chain couples TRBV28 to TRBJ1-5; 7 nucleotides match TRBD1. Per germline, CDR1 MDHEN and CDR2 SYDVKM. The CDR3 extends over 17 amino acids. V lost 2 bases, J lost 0 bases, and 7 bases stayed unmatched. The CDR3 bases are TGTGCCAGCAGTTTACGACAGGGCCATTATAGCAATCAGCCCCAGCATTTT. This codes for CASSLRQGHYSNQPQHF.

V usage is TRBV5-1 and J usage is TRBJ1-3; D remains unclear. CDR1 and CDR2 (germline): SGHRS, YFSETQ. CDR3 length: 17 residues. Trimming cost V 0 bases and J 0 bases, with 13 bases left between them. This chain's CDR3 is CASSLGRGTRSGNTIYF. The CDR3, as DNA: TGCGCCAGCAGCTTGGGTCGCGGCACCCGCTCTGGAAACACCATATATTTT.

V gene TRBV2 combines with J gene TRBJ2-3; 7 bases line up with TRBD2. V lost 0 bases to trimming and J lost 11 bases; unmatched junction nucleotides: 5. Germline CDR1 reads SNHLY; CDR2 reads FYNNEI. The CDR3 is 13 residues long. The CDR3 here is CASSEARGREQYF. The CDR3 DNA sequence: TGTGCCAGCAGTGAAGCGCGGGGGAGAGAGCAGTATTTT.

This clone has only a few counts. The chain employs TRBV6-1 and TRBJ1-6; D uncertain. This CDR3 has 13 amino acids. Per the germline V gene, CDR1 is MNHNS and CDR2 is SASEGT. Deletions cut 4 bases from V and 7 bases from J, with 8 bases between. The CDR3 DNA sequence: TGTGCCAGCAGTGGAACAGAGAATTCACCCCTCCACTTT. Protein: CASSGTENSPLHF.

This clone was recorded only once. The chain employs TRBV28 and TRBJ2-3; D is uncertain. V dropped 7 bases and J dropped 6 bases, with 8 bases sitting between them. Germline CDR1 and CDR2: MDHEN and SYDVKM. The CDR3 is 11 residues long. CDR3 coding DNA: TGTGCCAGCAATCTCAGGGATACGCAGTATTTT. It encodes CASNLRDTQYF.

The CDR3, as DNA: TGCGCCAGCAGCTTGGGACTAGCGAATTACAATGAGCAGTTCTTC. Amino acids: CASSLGLANYNEQFF. The chain has TRBV5-1 and TRBJ2-1; the match to TRBD2 covers 8 bases. With V trimmed by 0 bases and J by 4 bases, 3 bases remained unmatched. The CDR3 has 15 residues. Germline CDR1 reads SGHRS; CDR2 reads YFSETQ. The whole variable domain, remainder taken from reference TRBV5-1 and TRBJ2-1, is KAGVTQTPRYLIKTRGQQVTLSCSPISGHRSVSWYQQTPGQGLQFLFEYFSETQRNKGNFPGRFSGRQFSNSRSEMNVSTLELGDSALYLCASSLGLANYNEQFFGPGTRLTVL.

This clone was recorded once. The V call is TRBV2, the J call TRBJ2-5; 7 bases match TRBD1. Germline V gene data show CDR1 as SNHLY and CDR2 as FYNNEI. The length of the CDR3 is 13 residues. After removal of 7 bases from V and 4 bases from J, the junction contained 6 bases not matched to a gene. For the CDR3, the DNA is TGTGCCAGCACGGGACAGTATAGAGAGACCCAGTACTTC. This sequence encodes CASTGQYRETQYF.

This chain uses TRBV11-3 with TRBJ2-2; 8 bases are a match to TRBD1. This CDR3 has 15 amino acids. Germline CDR1 reads SGHNT; CDR2 reads YENEEA. The junction had 8 bases not matched to a gene; V was cut back by 4 bases and J by 7 bases. The CDR3 DNA reads as TGTGCCAGCAGCTCACCCCAGGGGGCTAGCGGGGAGCTGTTTTTT. This encodes CASSSPQGASGELFF.

The chain joins TRBV25-1 to TRBJ1-1; 7 nucleotides match TRBD1. The length of the CDR3 is 15 residues. V lost 4 bases, J lost 9 bases, and 14 bases stayed unmatched. Looked up from germline, CDR1 is MGHDK and CDR2 is SYGVNS. Here the CDR3 reads CASSVLGGAGEKAFF. CDR3 DNA sequence: TGTGCCAGCAGTGTCCTAGGGGGCGCAGGTGAAAAAGCTTTCTTT.

This clone appeared once. The chain couples TRBV10-1 to TRBJ2-7, with 10 positions matching TRBD2. Germline loops: CDR1 WNHNN, CDR2 SYGVQD (reference sequence). The CDR3 sequence is 17 residues long. J lost 2 bases, V lost 6 bases, and 13 bases had no gene match. The CDR3 region is CASRISGGALVAYEQYF. CDR3 sequence (DNA): TGCGCCAGCAGAATAAGCGGGGGGGCCTTAGTCGCCTACGAGCAGTACTTC.

This chain links TRBV5-1 with TRBJ2-1, with 11 bases aligning to TRBD1. The CDR3 contains 17 residues. The J segment lost 6 bases and the V segment lost 4 bases, leaving 12 bases of the junction unmatched. Germline CDR1 is SGHRS and CDR2 is YFSETQ. CDR3: CASSTGQGDFFGNEQFF. The CDR3 nucleotides read TGCGCCAGCAGCACGGGACAGGGGGATTTTTTCGGCAATGAGCAGTTCTTC. The whole variable domain, filled in from reference TRBV5-1 and TRBJ2-1, reads KAGVTQTPRYLIKTRGQQVTLSCSPISGHRSVSWYQQTPGQGLQFLFEYFSETQRNKGNFPGRFSGRQFSNSRSEMNVSTLELGDSALYLCASSTGQGDFFGNEQFFGPGTRLTVL.